This T cell receptor beta chain was sequenced for a study of blood T cell repertoires in COVID-19. Study overall: The United States, Italy and Spain provided the acute and convalescent COVID-19 samples. T cells, B-cell-depleted T cells, or PBMCs provided the cDNA or gDNA that served as material.

Germline V CDR1 and CDR2: KGHSH, LQKENI. Trimming left V 4 bases short and J 2 bases short, with 11 bases between. The CDR3 is 14 amino acids. In the authors' workflow: Nucleated cell counts were estimated from reference gene primer amplification. Assay used: immunoSEQ multiplex PCR; TCRdb lists only in-frame clones, some missing. Clone size and V and J calls were adopted from that table, with D and trimming inferred from the DNA. Seen here are about 35,000 clones, approximately 83% observed once, and the top ten hold roughly 3.5%. The rearrangement links TRBV18 to TRBJ1-2; D call uncertain. Sequencing was performed on peripheral blood. This receptor was obtained from a man between 50 and 59 years old with acute or convalescent COVID-19. Here the CDR3 reads CASSLGRENYGYTF. CDR3 nucleotide sequence: TGTGCCAGCTCACTTGGACGGGAGAACTATGGCTACACCTTC.